The 14 T cell receptor beta chains in this list originate from one sample, sequenced in a study of OX40 agonist ivuxolimab in advanced cancers. Sequenced by immunoSEQ multiplex PCR; TCRdb stores in-frame clones only, minus some. The sample holds tens of thousands of clones, around 86% seen once. Sequenced material: CD4+ or CD8+ T cells sorted from blood, taken in a trial of the OX40 agonist ivuxolimab. All receptors come from an adult with an advanced solid tumor such as melanoma, head and neck, liver or kidney cancer.

This clone was seen a handful of times. Here the CDR3 reads CASSLVPESLYEQYF. CDR3 DNA sequence: TGTGCCAGCAGCTTAGTACCTGAGTCCCTCTACGAGCAGTACTTC. This chain uses TRBV7-8 with TRBJ2-7; D remains ambiguous. The CDR3 sequence is 15 residues long. Per the germline V gene, CDR1 is SGHVS and CDR2 is FQNEAQ. V lost 1 base to trimming and J lost 3 bases, with 13 bases between them.

This clone came up a few times. Here the CDR3 reads CASSLRTEAFF. DNA of the CDR3: TGTGCCAGCAGCTTGAGAACTGAAGCTTTCTTT. The chain employs TRBV5-4 and TRBJ1-1; D is ambiguous. The germline CDR1 and CDR2 sequences are SGHNT and YYREEE (reference sequence). With 1 base removed from V and 5 bases from J, the gap between germline ends came to 3 bases. CDR3 length: 11 residues.

This clone was seen more than once but under ten times. The genes are TRBV5-4 and TRBJ2-7; a possible D gene is TRBD1 (6 bases). Germline lookup yields CDR1 SGHNT and CDR2 YYREEE (reference sequence). With 0 bases removed from V and 2 bases from J, the gap between germline ends came to 15 bases. The CDR3 sequence is 16 residues long. The CDR3 DNA reads as TGTGCCAGCAGCTTGGCCGGGCAGGGGCGCACCTACGAGCAGTACTTC. Protein: CASSLAGQGRTYEQYF.

This chain connects TRBV5-5 to TRBJ2-3; 9 bases fit TRBD1. The V gene end was trimmed by 5 bases and the J gene end by 0 bases; junction bases not matched to a gene: 7. The CDR3 runs to 16 residues. The germline V gene encodes CDR1 SGHKS and CDR2 YYEKEE (reference sequence). The CDR3 DNA is TGTGCCAGCAGTTTTACAGGGGGCCGGAGCACAGATACGCAGTATTTT. Protein: CASSFTGGRSTDTQYF.

The chain recombines TRBV19 with TRBJ2-1, with 12 bases lining up with TRBD2. This CDR3 is built from 17 residues. Trimming at V came to 6 bases and at J to 3 bases, leaving 9 bases not matched to a gene. Germline V CDR1 and CDR2: LNHDA, SQIVND (reference sequence). The CDR3 region is CASRLTSGRGFYNEQFF. Here the CDR3 DNA reads TGTGCCAGTAGACTGACTAGCGGGAGAGGTTTCTACAATGAGCAGTTCTTC.

This chain joins TRBV5-8 and TRBJ1-3, with TRBD1 matching over 8 bases. The CDR3 is 15 amino acids. Germline CDR1 reads SGHTS; CDR2 reads YDEGEE. The trim removed 4 bases at V and 4 bases at J, leaving 7 bases unmatched. In DNA form, the CDR3 reads TGTGCCAGCAGCCTCGATGGACAGGGAGGAAACACCATATATTTT. Protein sequence: CASSLDGQGGNTIYF.

This clone was observed once. The rearrangement uses TRBV7-2 and TRBJ2-3; the match to TRBD1 covers 9 bases. J lost 4 bases, V lost 1 base, and 0 bases had no gene match. This CDR3 has 14 amino acids. The germline V gene has CDR1 SGHTA and CDR2 FQGNSA. The CDR3 coding sequence is TGTGCCAGCAGCTTAGGACAGGGGGCAGATACGCAGTATTTT. This codes for CASSLGQGADTQYF.

A few counts support this clone. V is TRBV18 and J is TRBJ1-2; 8 nucleotides agree with TRBD1. V shed 5 bases and J 8 bases; nucleotides not matched to a gene: 13. Germline CDR1 and CDR2: KGHSH and LQKENI. The CDR3 totals 15 residues. This chain's CDR3 is CASSEDRTGRNGYTF. CDR3 nucleotide sequence: TGTGCCAGCTCAGAGGACAGGACAGGGAGGAACGGCTACACCTTC.

This chain links TRBV5-8 with TRBJ2-7, with 8 nucleotides matching TRBD1. The CDR3 runs to 15 residues. V gave up 0 bases and J gave up 2 bases; unmatched junction bases: 4. Germline loops: CDR1 SGHTS, CDR2 YDEGEE. The CDR3, as DNA: TGTGCCAGCAGCTTGGGGCAGGGGGCACCCTACGAGCAGTACTTC. It yields the protein CASSLGQGAPYEQYF.

This clone was seen once. The chain employs TRBV6-1 and TRBJ2-7, with 12 bases identical to TRBD1. The CDR3 runs to 15 residues. Per the germline V gene, CDR1 is MNHNS and CDR2 is SASEGT. V lost 7 bases to trimming and J lost 4 bases; unmatched junction nucleotides: 8. CDR3 residues: CASTYRDRGRYEQYF. CDR3 coding DNA: TGTGCCAGCACCTATCGGGACAGGGGGCGATACGAGCAGTACTTC.

The V gene is TRBV7-8, the J gene TRBJ1-2; tentatively, D is TRBD1 (5 bases). The CDR3 has 14 amino acids. Germline values: CDR1 SGHVS, CDR2 FQNEAQ. Deletions cut 5 bases from V and 5 bases from J, with 15 bases between. The CDR3 DNA reads as TGTGCCAGCAGCCGCAGGGAACCCGTTTATGGCTACACCTTC. As protein: CASSRREPVYGYTF.

J is TRBJ2-5 and V is TRBV30, with unresolved D. From germline, CDR1 is GTSNPN and CDR2 SVGIG (reference sequence). The CDR3 is 12 amino acids. With 2 bases removed from V and 4 bases from J, the gap between germline ends came to 8 bases. CDR3 in DNA: TGTGCCTGGAGTAGAACGGCAGAGACCCAGTACTTC. It encodes CAWSRTAETQYF.

V and J are TRBV28 and TRBJ2-7; TRBD2 might be the D (6 bases). Germline CDR1 is MDHEN and CDR2 is SYDVKM. The CDR3 extends over 14 amino acids. The V end was cut by 6 bases, the J end by 4 bases, with 16 bases between. CDR3 bases: TGTGCCAGCAGCTTAGCGGATTCTCGGTACGAGCAGTACTTC. The encoded protein is CASSLADSRYEQYF. Full variable domain (rest looked up from reference TRBV28 and TRBJ2-7): DVKVTQSSRYLVKRTGEKVFLECVQDMDHENMFWYRQDPGLGLRLIYFSYDVKMKEKGDIPEGYSVSREKKERFSLILESASTNQTSMYLCASSLADSRYEQYFGPGTRLTVT.

V and J are TRBV9 and TRBJ2-1; D gene uncertain. V was cut by 4 bases and J by 4 bases, with 21 bases left in between. From germline, CDR1 is SGDLS and CDR2 YYNGEE. The CDR3 length is 17 residues. DNA of the CDR3: TGTGCCAGCAGCCCCCCGAAGCCGGGTGGGGTGTACAATGAGCAGTTCTTC. It yields the protein CASSPPKPGGVYNEQFF.